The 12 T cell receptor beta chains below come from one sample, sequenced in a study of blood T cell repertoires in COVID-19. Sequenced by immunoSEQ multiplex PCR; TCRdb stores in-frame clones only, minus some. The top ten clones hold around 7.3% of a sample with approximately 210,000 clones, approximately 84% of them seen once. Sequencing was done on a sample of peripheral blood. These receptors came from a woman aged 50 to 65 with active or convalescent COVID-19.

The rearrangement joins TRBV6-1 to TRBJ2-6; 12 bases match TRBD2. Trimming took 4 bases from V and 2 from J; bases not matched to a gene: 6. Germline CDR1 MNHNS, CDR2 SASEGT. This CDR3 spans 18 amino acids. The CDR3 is CASSASGRAFPGANVLTF. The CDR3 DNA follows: TGTGCCAGCAGTGCTAGCGGGAGGGCCTTCCCTGGGGCCAACGTCCTGACTTTC.

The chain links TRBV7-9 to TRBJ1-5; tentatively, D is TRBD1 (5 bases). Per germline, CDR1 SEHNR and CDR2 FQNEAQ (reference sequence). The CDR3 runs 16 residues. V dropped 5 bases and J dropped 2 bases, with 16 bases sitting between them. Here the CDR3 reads CASSITGSGGNQPQHF. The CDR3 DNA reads TGTGCCAGCAGCATCACAGGTTCGGGAGGCAATCAGCCCCAGCATTTT.

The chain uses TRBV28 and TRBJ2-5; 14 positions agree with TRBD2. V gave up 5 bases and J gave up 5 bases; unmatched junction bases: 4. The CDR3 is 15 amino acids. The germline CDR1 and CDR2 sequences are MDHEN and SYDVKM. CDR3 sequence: CASSGGTSGGETQYF. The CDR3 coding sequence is TGTGCCAGCAGTGGCGGGACTAGCGGGGGCGAGACCCAGTACTTC.

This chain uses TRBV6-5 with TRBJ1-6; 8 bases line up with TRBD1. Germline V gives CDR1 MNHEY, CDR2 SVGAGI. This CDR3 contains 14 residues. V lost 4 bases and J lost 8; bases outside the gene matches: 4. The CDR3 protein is CASSSGTGDSPLHF. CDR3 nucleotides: TGTGCCAGCAGTTCCGGGACAGGAGATTCACCCCTCCACTTT.

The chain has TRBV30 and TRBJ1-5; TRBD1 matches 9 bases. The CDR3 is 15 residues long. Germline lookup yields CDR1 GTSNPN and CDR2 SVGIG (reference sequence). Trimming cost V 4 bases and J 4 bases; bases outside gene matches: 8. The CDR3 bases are TGTGCCTGGACCCCGACAGGGGGGTATAATCAGCCCCAGCATTTT. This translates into CAWTPTGGYNQPQHF.

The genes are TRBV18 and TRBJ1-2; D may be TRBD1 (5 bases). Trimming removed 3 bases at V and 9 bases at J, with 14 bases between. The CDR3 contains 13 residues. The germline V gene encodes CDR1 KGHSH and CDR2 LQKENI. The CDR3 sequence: CASSPAGRISYTF. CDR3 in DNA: TGTGCCAGCTCACCGGCAGGGCGTATAAGCTACACCTTC.

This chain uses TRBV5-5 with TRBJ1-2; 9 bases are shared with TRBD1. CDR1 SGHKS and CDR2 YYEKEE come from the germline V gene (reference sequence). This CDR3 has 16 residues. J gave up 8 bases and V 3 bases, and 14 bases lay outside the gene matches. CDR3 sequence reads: CASSYSLQQGAGGYTF. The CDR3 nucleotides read TGTGCCAGCAGCTACTCGCTCCAACAGGGGGCGGGGGGCTACACCTTC. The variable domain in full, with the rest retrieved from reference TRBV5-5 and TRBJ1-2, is DAGVTQSPTHLIKTRGQQVTLRCSPISGHKSVSWYQQVLGQGPQFIFQYYEKEERGRGNFPDRFSARQFPNYSSELNVNALLLGDSALYLCASSYSLQQGAGGYTFGSGTRLTVV.

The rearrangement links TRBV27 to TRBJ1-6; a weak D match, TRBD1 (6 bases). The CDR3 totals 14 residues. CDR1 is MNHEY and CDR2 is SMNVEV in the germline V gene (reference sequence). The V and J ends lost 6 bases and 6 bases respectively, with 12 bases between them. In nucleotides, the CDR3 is TGTGCCAGCAGAGGACAGCCCCTTAATTCACCCCTCCACTTT. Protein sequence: CASRGQPLNSPLHF.

CDR3 nucleotide sequence: TGCGCCAGCAGTGACCCGCAGGGGGGAACAGATACGCAGTATTTT. This translates into CASSDPQGGTDTQYF. The chain recombines TRBV10-1 with TRBJ2-3, with a tentative D call TRBD1 (7 bases). The germline V gene encodes CDR1 WNHNN and CDR2 SYGVQD (reference sequence). The V end was cut by 3 bases, the J end by 3 bases, with 13 bases between. The CDR3 extends over 15 amino acids.

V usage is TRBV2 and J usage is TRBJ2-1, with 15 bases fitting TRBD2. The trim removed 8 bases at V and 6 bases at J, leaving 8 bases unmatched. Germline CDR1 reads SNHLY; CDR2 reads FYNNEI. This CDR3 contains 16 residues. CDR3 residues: CASSGLAGGLGNEQFF. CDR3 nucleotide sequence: TGTGCCAGCTCCGGACTAGCGGGAGGGCTAGGCAATGAGCAGTTCTTC.

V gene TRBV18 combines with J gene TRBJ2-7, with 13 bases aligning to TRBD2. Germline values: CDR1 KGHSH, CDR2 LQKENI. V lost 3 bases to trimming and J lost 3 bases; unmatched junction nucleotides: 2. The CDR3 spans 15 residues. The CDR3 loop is CASSPGLAGLYEQYV. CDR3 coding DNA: TGTGCCAGCTCACCGGGACTAGCGGGACTCTACGAGCAGTACGTC.

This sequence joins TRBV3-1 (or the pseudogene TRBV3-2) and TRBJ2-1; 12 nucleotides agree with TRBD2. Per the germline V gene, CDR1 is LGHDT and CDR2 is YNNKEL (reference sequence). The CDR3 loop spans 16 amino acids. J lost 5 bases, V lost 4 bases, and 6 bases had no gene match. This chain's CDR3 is CASSPRTSGVDNEQFF. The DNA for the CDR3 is TGTGCCAGCAGCCCCCGGACTAGCGGGGTCGACAATGAGCAGTTCTTC.